This T cell receptor (beta chain) comes out of a study of shared clonotypes between healthy human individuals. Study-wide results and limits: What naive subsets generally showed was a larger estimated richness than memory subsets showed. Sequencing depth was expected to influence donor clonotype sharing.

This table comes from immunoSEQ multiplex PCR, and its TCRdb copy is limited to in-frame clones, with some not included. Counted here are roughly 2.6 million clones, 85% to 95% occurring once; the ten biggest clones make up 0.14%. Turning to this clone: The antigen is unknown. Other nucleotide sequences from this sample produce the same CDR3.

Looked up from germline, CDR1 is SGHRS and CDR2 is YFSETQ. V was cut by 0 bases and J by 5 bases, with 5 bases left in between. CDR3 length equals 13 residues. The chain is built from TRBV5-1 and TRBJ1-4, with D uncertain. This receptor was obtained from a man in his late teens or twenties in good health. The specimen was naive CD4+ T cells sorted from blood. Indicated subset: CD45RA+ positively selected. CDR3 DNA sequence: TGCGCCAGCAGCTTGGGGCCCAATGAAAAACTGTTTTTT. Protein: CASSLGPNEKLFF.